The entry that follows covers one TCR beta chain sequence. Antigen: not known. In the same sample, other DNA sequences code for this CDR3. The sample originates from a study of shared clonotypes between healthy human individuals. General study findings and limits: Sharing across four donors was seen in roughly 5% of naive CD4 clonotypes. Memory subsets generally showed lower estimated richness than naive subsets.

Sequencing was performed with immunoSEQ multiplex PCR; in TCRdb, only in-frame clones are kept and a portion is missing. The repertoire holds 2 million to 2.5 million clones, with 85% to 95% as singletons. The material sequenced was naive CD4+ T cells from PBMCs. The subset: CD45RA+ positively selected. This receptor was obtained from a man younger than 35 in good health. Some clones in this sample may be carry-over from other donors' samples.

Written as DNA, the CDR3 is TGTGCCATCAGTGCAGGGGCAACTAATGAAAAACTGTTTTTT. It translates to CAISAGATNEKLFF. The rearrangement links TRBV10-3 to TRBJ1-4; TRBD1 is a possible D gene (6 bases). Looked up from germline, CDR1 is ENHRY and CDR2 is SYGVKD. Trimming stripped 4 bases from V and 0 bases from J, with 6 bases between. The CDR3 loop spans 14 amino acids.